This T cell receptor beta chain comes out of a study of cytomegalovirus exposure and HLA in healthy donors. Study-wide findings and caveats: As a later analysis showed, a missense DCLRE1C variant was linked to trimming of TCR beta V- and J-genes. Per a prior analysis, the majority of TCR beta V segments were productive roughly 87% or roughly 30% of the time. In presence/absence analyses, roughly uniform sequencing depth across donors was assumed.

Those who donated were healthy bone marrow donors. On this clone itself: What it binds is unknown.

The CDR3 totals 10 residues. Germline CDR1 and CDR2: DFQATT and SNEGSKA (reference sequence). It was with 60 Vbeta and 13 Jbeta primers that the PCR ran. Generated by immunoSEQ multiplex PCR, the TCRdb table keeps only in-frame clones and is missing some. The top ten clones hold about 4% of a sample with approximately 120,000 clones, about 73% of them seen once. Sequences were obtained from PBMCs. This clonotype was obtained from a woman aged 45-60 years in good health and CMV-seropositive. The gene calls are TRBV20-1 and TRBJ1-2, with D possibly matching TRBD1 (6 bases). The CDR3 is CRQGSHGYTF. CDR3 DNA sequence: TGCAGGCAGGGGAGCCATGGCTACACCTTC.